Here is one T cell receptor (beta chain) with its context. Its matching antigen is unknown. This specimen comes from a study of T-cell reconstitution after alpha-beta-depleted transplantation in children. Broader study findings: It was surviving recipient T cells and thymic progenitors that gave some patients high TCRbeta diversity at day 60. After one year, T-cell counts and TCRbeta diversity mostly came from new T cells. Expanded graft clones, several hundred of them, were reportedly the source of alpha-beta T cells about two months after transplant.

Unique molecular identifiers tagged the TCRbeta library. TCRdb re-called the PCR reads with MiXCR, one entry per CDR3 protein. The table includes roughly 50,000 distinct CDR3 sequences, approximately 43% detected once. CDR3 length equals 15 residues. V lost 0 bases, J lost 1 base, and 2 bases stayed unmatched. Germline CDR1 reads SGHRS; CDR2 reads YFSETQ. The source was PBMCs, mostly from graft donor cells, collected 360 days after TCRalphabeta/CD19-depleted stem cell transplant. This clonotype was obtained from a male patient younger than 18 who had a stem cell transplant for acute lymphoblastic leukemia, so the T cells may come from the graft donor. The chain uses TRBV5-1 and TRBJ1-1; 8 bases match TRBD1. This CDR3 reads CASSLGGTGNTEAFF. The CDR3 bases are TGCGCCAGCAGCTTGGGCGGGACAGGGAACACTGAAGCTTTCTTT.